This T cell receptor beta chain was found in a study of blood T cells in healthy people across ages. A second PCR of 7 to 11 cycles used a sample-barcoded 5' primer and a J-beta primer mix. TCRdb ran MiXCR on the 5' RACE reads and lists one entry per CDR3 protein. The sample lists approximately 1.5 million distinct CDR3 sequences; about 35% were seen once. This CDR3 is built from 14 residues. V lost 0 bases to trimming and J lost 6 bases, with 12 bases between them. CDR1 and CDR2 from the germline V gene are SGHRS and YFSETQ. This TCR was recovered from a woman in her 30s in good health. The genes are TRBV5-1 and TRBJ1-2; tentatively, D is TRBD1 (5 bases). The sequencing sample was made of blood. In nucleotides, the CDR3 is TGCGCCAGCAGCTTGGGCAGTGCCAGGGATGGCTACACCTTC. It yields the protein CASSLGSARDGYTF.